The 9 T cell receptor beta chains reported below all come from one sample, sequenced in a study of tumor-infiltrating lymphocytes in primary liver carcinoma. Unsorted bulk tissue, roughly 20-32 mg of it, served as the source for co-extraction of RNA and DNA. Constant-region priming of roughly 500 ng total RNA yielded TCR beta cDNA. Sequencing libraries for TCR beta derived from three nested multiplex PCR rounds that used slightly modified ARM-PCR. The first two PCR rounds used TRBV1-TRBV30 forward primers with a C-beta reverse primer, 9 to 10 cycles each. Via MiXCR, TCRdb re-called the multiplex PCR reads, giving one row per CDR3 protein. The sample lists 20,000 to 25,000 distinct CDR3 sequences, about 79% occurring once. The specimen was liver tumor tissue from sampling region 1. As to subset: tumor region T1, superior pole. Receptors were obtained from a woman aged 25-40 years with primary liver carcinoma and hepatitis B virus infection.

The chain links TRBV6-5 to TRBJ1-4, with a tentative D call TRBD1 (5 bases). Trimming pared 5 bases from V and 5 bases from J, leaving 9 bases between. Germline CDR1 and CDR2: MNHEY and SVGAGI. This CDR3 comprises 13 residues. In DNA, the CDR3 is TGTGCCAGCAGTGACAGCCGGAATGAAAAACTGTTTTTT. Translated, it gives CASSDSRNEKLFF.

As to this clonotype: The germline gene is not matched at one end of the junction; a read error may be the cause. The rearrangement uses TRBV11-2 and TRBJ2-3; 7 positions match TRBD1. This CDR3 has 16 residues. Germline V gives CDR1 SGHAT, CDR2 FQNNGV. The CDR3 spells CASSCTRQGRGDTLYF. CDR3 sequence (DNA): TGTGCCAGCAGCTGTACGCGACAGGGAAGGGGAGATACGCTGTATTTT.

Comments on this clonotype: At one end, the junction sequence differs from germline, possibly due to a read error. J is TRBJ2-5 and V is TRBV7-8, with 7 bases aligning to TRBD1. The germline CDR1 and CDR2 sequences are SGHVS and FQNEAQ. This CDR3 has 15 amino acids. CDR3 bases: TGTGCCAGCAACTTAGAGGGGGCCGATAGGGAGACCCAGTACTTC. Translation: CASNLEGADRETQYF.

The chain recombines TRBV5-6 with TRBJ2-7, with 8 bases lining up with TRBD1. CDR1 and CDR2 from the germline V gene are SGHDT and YYEEEE. The CDR3 is made up of 13 amino acids. CDR3 residues: CVGSLRTGLSQYF. CDR3 coding DNA: TGTGTCGGCAGCCTACGGACAGGGCTATCGCAGTACTTC. Looking up the rest from reference TRBV5-6 and TRBJ2-7 gives the full variable domain: DAGVTQSPTHLIKTRGQQVTLRCSPKSGHDTVSWYQQALGQGPQFIFQYYEEEERQRGNFPDRFSGHQFPNYSSELNVNALLLGDSALYLCVGSLRTGLSQYFGPGTRLTVT.

The CDR3 spells CASGWRQASYNEQFF. CDR3 DNA sequence: TGTGCCAGCGGTTGGAGACAGGCCTCCTACAATGAGCAGTTCTTC. The chain couples TRBV11-1 to TRBJ2-1; the D gene is possibly TRBD1 (6 bases). The length of the CDR3 is 15 residues. Trimming took 8 bases from V and 0 from J, leaving 14 bases between them. Germline V CDR1 and CDR2: SGHAT, FQDESV (reference sequence).

This clonotype was counted many times. The J gene is TRBJ2-3, the V gene TRBV7-3; 9 positions match TRBD1. The CDR3 consists of 16 residues. V shed 4 bases, J shed 0 bases, and the junction held 5 bases outside the gene matches. Germline-derived CDR1 and CDR2 are SGHTA and FQGTGA. The CDR3 coding sequence is TGTGCCAGCAGCTCTGGGACAGGGCCGAGCACAGATACGCAGTATTTT. The encoded protein is CASSSGTGPSTDTQYF.

As to this clonotype: A read error may account for a junction end that differs from germline. The chain has TRBV11-1 and TRBJ2-1; possibly TRBD1 for D (6 bases). From germline, CDR1 is SGHAT and CDR2 FQDESV (reference sequence). The CDR3 is 15 residues long. The CDR3, as DNA: TGTGCAAGCAGCCGGAGACAGGCCTCCTATACTGAGCAGTTCTTC. Translated: CASSRRQASYTEQFF.

The J gene is TRBJ2-2, the V gene TRBV11-3; D could derive from TRBD1 or TRBD2 (5 bases each). V shed 6 bases and J shed 0 bases, with 20 bases lying between them. This CDR3 is 18 amino acids long. In germline, CDR1 is SGHNT, CDR2 YENEEA. In nucleotides, the CDR3 is TGTGCCAGCAGAACCAGTGTTAGGGACCGAACGAACACCGGGGAGCTGTTTTTT. Translated, it gives CASRTSVRDRTNTGELFF. The full variable domain, with the rest looked up from reference TRBV11-3 and TRBJ2-2, is EAGVVQSPRYKIIEKKQPVAFWCNPISGHNTLYWYLQNLGQGPELLIRYENEEAVDDSQLPKDRFSAERLKGVDSTLKIQPAELGDSAVYLCASRTSVRDRTNTGELFFGEGSRLTVL.

The V call is TRBV5-4, the J call TRBJ2-3; the D is unclear. The CDR3 consists of 17 residues. Germline-derived CDR1 and CDR2 are SGHNT and YYREEE (reference sequence). V lost 4 bases, J lost 2 bases, and 20 bases lay in between. Written as DNA, the CDR3 is TGTGCCAGCAGCGTAGACGCACATCTTCCACCCACAGATACGCAGTATTTT. This gives the protein CASSVDAHLPPTDTQYF. Combining the CDR3 with reference TRBV5-4 and TRBJ2-3 gives the whole variable domain ETGVTQSPTHLIKTRGQQVTLRCSSQSGHNTVSWYQQALGQGPQFIFQYYREEENGRGNFPPRFSGLQFPNYSSELNVNALELDDSALYLCASSVDAHLPPTDTQYFGPGTRLTVL.